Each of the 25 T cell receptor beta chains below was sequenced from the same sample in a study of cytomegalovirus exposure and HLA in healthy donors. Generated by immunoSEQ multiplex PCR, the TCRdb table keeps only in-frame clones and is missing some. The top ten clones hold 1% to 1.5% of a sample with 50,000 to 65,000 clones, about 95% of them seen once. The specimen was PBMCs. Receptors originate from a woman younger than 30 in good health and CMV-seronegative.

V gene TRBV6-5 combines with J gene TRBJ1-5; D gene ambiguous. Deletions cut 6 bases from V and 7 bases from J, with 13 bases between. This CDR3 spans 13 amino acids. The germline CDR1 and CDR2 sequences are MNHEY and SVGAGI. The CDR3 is CASSPGVWQPQHF. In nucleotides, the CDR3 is TGTGCCAGCAGCCCGGGAGTTTGGCAGCCCCAGCATTTT.

The CDR3 nucleotides are TGTGCCAGCAGTTTAGGCGCGGAGGCCCCCTACGAGCAGTACTTC. It specifies CASSLGAEAPYEQYF. The chain couples TRBV28 to TRBJ2-7; TRBD2 might be the D (5 bases). This CDR3 is 15 amino acids long. V lost 2 bases and J lost 2, with 13 bases in between. Germline-derived CDR1 and CDR2 are MDHEN and SYDVKM.

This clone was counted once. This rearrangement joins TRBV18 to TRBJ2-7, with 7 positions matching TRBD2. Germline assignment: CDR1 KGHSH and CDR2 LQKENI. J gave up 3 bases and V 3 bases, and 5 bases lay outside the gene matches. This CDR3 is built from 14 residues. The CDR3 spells CASSPVAGVYEQYF. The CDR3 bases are TGTGCCAGCTCACCGGTCGCGGGAGTCTACGAGCAGTACTTC. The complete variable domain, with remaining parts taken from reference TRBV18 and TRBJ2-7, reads NAGVMQNPRHLVRRRGQEARLRCSPMKGHSHVYWYRQLPEEGLKFMVYLQKENIIDESGMPKERFSAEFPKEGPSILRIQQVVRGDSAAYFCASSPVAGVYEQYFGPGTRLTVT.

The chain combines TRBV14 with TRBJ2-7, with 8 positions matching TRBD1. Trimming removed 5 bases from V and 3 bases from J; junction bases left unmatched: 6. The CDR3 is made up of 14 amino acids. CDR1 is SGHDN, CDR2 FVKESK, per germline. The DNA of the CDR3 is TGTGCCAGCAGCACCGGGACAGGTCGCTACGAGCAGTACTTC. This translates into CASSTGTGRYEQYF. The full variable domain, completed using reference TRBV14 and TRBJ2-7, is EAGVTQFPSHSVIEKGQTVTLRCDPISGHDNLYWYRRVMGKEIKFLLHFVKESKQDESGMPNNRFLAERTGGTYSTLKVQPAELEDSGVYFCASSTGTGRYEQYFGPGTRLTVT.

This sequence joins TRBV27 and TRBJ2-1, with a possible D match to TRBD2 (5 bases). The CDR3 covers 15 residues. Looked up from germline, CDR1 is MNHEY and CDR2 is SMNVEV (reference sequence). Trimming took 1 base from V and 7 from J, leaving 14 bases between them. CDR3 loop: CASSLFAGDMNEQFF. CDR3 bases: TGTGCCAGCAGTTTATTTGCCGGGGATATGAATGAGCAGTTCTTC.

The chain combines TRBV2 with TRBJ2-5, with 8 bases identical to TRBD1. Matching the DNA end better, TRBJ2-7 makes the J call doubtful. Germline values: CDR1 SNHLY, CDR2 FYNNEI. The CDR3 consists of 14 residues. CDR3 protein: CASSDRGSSYEQYF. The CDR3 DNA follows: TGTGCCAGCAGCGACAGGGGAAGCTCCTACGAGCAGTACTTC.

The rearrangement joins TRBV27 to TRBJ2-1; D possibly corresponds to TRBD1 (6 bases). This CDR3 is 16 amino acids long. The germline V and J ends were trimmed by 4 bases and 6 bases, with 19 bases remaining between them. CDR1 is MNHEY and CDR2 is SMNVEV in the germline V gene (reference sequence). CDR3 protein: CASSWQGRTFGNEQFF. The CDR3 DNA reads TGTGCCAGCAGTTGGCAGGGGCGTACCTTCGGCAATGAGCAGTTCTTC.

CDR3 bases: TGTGCCAGCAGCTTAATCAGGAACACTGAAGCTTTCTTT. Protein product: CASSLIRNTEAFF. The chain carries TRBV7-3 and TRBJ1-1; the D is unclear. Germline CDR1 is SGHTA and CDR2 is FQGTGA. V was pared by 1 base and J by 1 base, with 4 bases between. There are 13 residues in the CDR3.

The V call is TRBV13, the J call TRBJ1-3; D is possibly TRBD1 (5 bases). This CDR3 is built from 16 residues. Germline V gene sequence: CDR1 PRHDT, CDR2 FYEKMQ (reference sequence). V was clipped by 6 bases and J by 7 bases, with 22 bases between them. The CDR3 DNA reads TGTGCCAGCAGAGCGGGGTGGGACGGCTGGAGGAACACCATATATTTT. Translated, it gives CASRAGWDGWRNTIYF.

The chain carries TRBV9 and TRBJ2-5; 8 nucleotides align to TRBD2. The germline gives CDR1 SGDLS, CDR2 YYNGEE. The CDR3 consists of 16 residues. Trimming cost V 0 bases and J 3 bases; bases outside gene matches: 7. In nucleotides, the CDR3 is TGTGCCAGCAGCGTAGGTCCGGGGGGGGCGGAAGAGACCCAGTACTTC. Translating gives CASSVGPGGAEETQYF.

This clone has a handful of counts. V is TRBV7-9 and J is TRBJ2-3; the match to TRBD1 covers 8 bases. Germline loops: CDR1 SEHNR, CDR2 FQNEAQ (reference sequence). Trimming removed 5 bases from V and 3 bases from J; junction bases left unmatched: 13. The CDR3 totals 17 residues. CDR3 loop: CASSQDRAGRRTDTQYF. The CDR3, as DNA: TGTGCCAGCAGCCAGGACAGGGCTGGTAGGAGGACAGATACGCAGTATTTT.

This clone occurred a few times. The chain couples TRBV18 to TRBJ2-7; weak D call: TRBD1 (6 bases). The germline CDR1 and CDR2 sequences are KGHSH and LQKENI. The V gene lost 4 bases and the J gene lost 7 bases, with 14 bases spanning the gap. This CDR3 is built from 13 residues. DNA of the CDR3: TGTGCCAGCTCACTCAGACAGGCTTGGGAGCAGTACTTC. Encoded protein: CASSLRQAWEQYF.

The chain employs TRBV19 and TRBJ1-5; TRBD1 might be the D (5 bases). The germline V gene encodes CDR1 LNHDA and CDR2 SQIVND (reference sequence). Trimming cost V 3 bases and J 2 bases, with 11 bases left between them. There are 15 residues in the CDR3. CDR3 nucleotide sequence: TGTGCCAGTAGTATTCAGGGTACCCGCAATCAGCCCCAGCATTTT. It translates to CASSIQGTRNQPQHF.

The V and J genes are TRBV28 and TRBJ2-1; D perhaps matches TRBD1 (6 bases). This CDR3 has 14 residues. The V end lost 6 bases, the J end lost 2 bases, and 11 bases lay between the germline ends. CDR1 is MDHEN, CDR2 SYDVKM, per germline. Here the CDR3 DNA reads TGTGCCAGCAGACTCAGGGGACCCTACAATGAGCAGTTCTTC. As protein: CASRLRGPYNEQFF.

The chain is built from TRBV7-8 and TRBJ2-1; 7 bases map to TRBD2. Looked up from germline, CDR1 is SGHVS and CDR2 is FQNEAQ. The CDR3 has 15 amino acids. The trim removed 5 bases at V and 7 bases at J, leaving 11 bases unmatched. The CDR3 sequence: CASSPNPPGGNEQFF. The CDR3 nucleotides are TGTGCCAGCAGCCCTAATCCCCCGGGGGGAAATGAGCAGTTCTTC.

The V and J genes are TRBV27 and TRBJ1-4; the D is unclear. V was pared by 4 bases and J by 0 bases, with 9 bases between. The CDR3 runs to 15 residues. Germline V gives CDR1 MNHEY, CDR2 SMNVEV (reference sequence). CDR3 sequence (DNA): TGTGCCAGCAGTTCAATAGATACAACTAATGAAAAACTGTTTTTT. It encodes CASSSIDTTNEKLFF. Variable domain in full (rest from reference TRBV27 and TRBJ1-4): EAQVTQNPRYLITVTGKKLTVTCSQNMNHEYMSWYRQDPGLGLRQIYYSMNVEVTDKGDVPEGYKVSRKEKRNFPLILESPSPNQTSLYFCASSSIDTTNEKLFFGSGTQLSVL.

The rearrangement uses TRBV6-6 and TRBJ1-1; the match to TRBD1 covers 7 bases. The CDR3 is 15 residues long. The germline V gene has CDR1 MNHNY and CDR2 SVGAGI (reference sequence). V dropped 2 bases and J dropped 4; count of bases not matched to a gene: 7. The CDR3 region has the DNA TGTGCCAGCAGTTACGGGGGCAGGGGGTTCACTGAAGCTTTCTTT. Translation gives CASSYGGRGFTEAFF.

As DNA, the CDR3 is TGTGCCAGCAGCCAAGCTAGCTCGGAGACCCAGTACTTC. Its protein is CASSQASSETQYF. This chain joins TRBV4-2 and TRBJ2-5, with TRBD2 as a possible D gene (5 bases). The CDR3 runs to 13 residues. V lost 1 base and J lost 5, with 8 bases in between. From germline, CDR1 is LGHNA and CDR2 YNFKEQ.

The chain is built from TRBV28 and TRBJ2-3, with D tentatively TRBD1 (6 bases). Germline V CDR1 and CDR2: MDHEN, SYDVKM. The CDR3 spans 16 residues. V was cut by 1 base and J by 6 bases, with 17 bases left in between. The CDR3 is CASSLLARGRRDTQYF. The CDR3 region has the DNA TGTGCCAGCAGTTTATTGGCCAGGGGCCGCCGGGATACGCAGTATTTT.

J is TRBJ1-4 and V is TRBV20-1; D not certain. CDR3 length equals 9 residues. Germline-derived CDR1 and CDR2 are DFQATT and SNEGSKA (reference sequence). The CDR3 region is CSPPGKLFF. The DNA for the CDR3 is TGCAGCCCACCCGGGAAACTGTTTTTT.

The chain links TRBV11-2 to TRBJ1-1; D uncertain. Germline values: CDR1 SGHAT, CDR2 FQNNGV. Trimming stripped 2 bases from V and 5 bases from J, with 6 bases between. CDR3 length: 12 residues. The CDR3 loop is CASSLTRTEAFF. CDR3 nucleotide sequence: TGTGCCAGCAGCTTAACGAGGACTGAAGCTTTCTTT.

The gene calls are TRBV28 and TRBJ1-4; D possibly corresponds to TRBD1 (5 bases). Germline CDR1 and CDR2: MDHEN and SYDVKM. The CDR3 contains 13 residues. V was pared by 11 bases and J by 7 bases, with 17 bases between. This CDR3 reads CAPKGRGGEKLFF. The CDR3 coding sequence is TGTGCCCCCAAGGGGCGGGGGGGTGAAAAACTGTTTTTT.

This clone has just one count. The CDR3 DNA follows: TGTGCCAGCAGCGCAGGGGGTAGCGGGGTAAACATTCAGTACTTC. As protein: CASSAGGSGVNIQYF. The chain employs TRBV28 and TRBJ2-4; D is possibly TRBD2 (8 bases). The CDR3 length is 15 residues. Germline assignment: CDR1 MDHEN and CDR2 SYDVKM. The V end lost 6 bases, the J end lost 6 bases, and 18 bases lay between the germline ends.

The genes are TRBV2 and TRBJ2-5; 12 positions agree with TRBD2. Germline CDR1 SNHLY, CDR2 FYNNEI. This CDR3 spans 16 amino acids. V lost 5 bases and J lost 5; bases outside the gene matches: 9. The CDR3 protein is CASSRTSGAPWETQYF. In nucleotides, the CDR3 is TGTGCCAGCAGTCGGACTAGCGGGGCCCCGTGGGAGACCCAGTACTTC. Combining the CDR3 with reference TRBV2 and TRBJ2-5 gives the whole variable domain EPEVTQTPSHQVTQMGQEVILRCVPISNHLYFYWYRQILGQKVEFLVSFYNNEISEKSEIFDDQFSVERPDGSNFTLKIRSTKLEDSAMYFCASSRTSGAPWETQYFGPGTRLLVL.

CDR3 nucleotides: TGCGCCAGCAGCCAAGCGGACAGTTACTATGGCTACACCTTC. Amino acid sequence: CASSQADSYYGYTF. The rearrangement joins TRBV4-1 to TRBJ1-2, with a possible D match to TRBD1 (6 bases). CDR3 size: 14 residues. V lost 1 base and J 3 bases, leaving 9 bases between the germline ends. In germline, CDR1 is MGHRA, CDR2 YSYEKL.